This T cell receptor beta chain was obtained from a study of breast tumors, draining lymph nodes, adjacent tissues. Samples came from axillary lymph nodes draining the breast cancer. Study-wide results and caveats: Luminal-like breast cancer showed significantly greater tumor-nontumor repertoire similarity than basal-like breast cancer did. Most tumor T cells seemingly derive from lymph node, then expand in tumor. That most tumor T cells come from lymph nodes remained unproven.

A single record per CDR3 protein comes from TCRdb applying MiXCR to the multiplex PCR reads. The sample comprises approximately 210,000 distinct CDR3 sequences, 32% of which are singletons, and over 1.1% rests with the top ten. The CDR3 extends over 17 amino acids. The J segment lost 0 bases and the V segment lost 2 bases, leaving 5 bases of the junction unmatched. CDR1 and CDR2 (germline): LNHDA, SQIVND (reference sequence). This clonotype was counted at least ten times. What it recognizes is unknown. The V gene is TRBV19, the J gene TRBJ2-1; the match to TRBD2 covers 9 bases. The sequence was obtained from a female donor with breast cancer. Some clones in this sample may be carry-over from other donors' samples. Sequenced input: axillary lymph node tissue. The CDR3: CASSILSGGSSYNEQFF. CDR3 nucleotides: TGTGCCAGTAGTATACTTAGCGGGGGTAGCTCCTACAATGAGCAGTTCTTC.